The 27 T cell receptor beta chains given below trace back to one sample, sequenced in a study of blood T cells in healthy people across ages. A sample-barcoded 5' primer and a J-beta primer mix were used in a second PCR of roughly 6 to 12 cycles. TCRdb reprocessed the 5' RACE reads with MiXCR, giving one entry per CDR3 protein. The table has hundreds of thousands of distinct CDR3 sequences, 20% to 30% seen once. These same data were also listed under a study on T cells of mothers and their children.

Source material: blood. The receptors were sampled from a boy younger than 18 in good health.

This clonotype came up many times. The J gene is TRBJ2-6, the V gene TRBV6-4; no firm D call. The CDR3 sequence is 15 residues long. The germline CDR1 and CDR2 sequences are MRHNA and SNTAGT. The V gene lost 0 bases and the J gene lost 1 base, with 4 bases spanning the gap. The CDR3 region is CASSDSGSGANVLTF. CDR3 nucleotide sequence: TGTGCCAGCAGTGACTCGGGGTCTGGGGCCAACGTCCTGACTTTC.

As to this clonotype: It is likely a read error, because the conserved phenylalanine at the end of the CDR3 is missing. This chain joins TRBV12-3 or TRBV12-4 and TRBJ2-3; D assignment may be TRBD1 or TRBD2 (5 bases each). This CDR3 contains 15 residues. Here the CDR3 DNA reads TGTGCCAGCAGTCCGGGCAAGGGGAGCACAGATGCGCAGTATTCT. Protein sequence: CASSPGKGSTDAQYS.

The CDR3 coding sequence is TGTGCCAGCAGGAAGGACAGGGTGGGTCAAGAGACCCAGTACTTC. Amino acid sequence: CASRKDRVGQETQYF. This chain connects TRBV2 to TRBJ2-5; 8 bases are shared with TRBD1. Germline V lookup: CDR1 SNHLY, CDR2 FYNNEI. J lost 2 bases, V lost 6 bases, and 8 bases had no gene match. CDR3 length equals 15 residues.

This clonotype has just a few counts. The CDR3 protein is CASSLDQGVGEQYF. CDR3 nucleotide sequence: TGCGCCAGCAGCTTGGACCAGGGGGTAGGGGAGCAGTACTTC. The chain is built from TRBV5-1 and TRBJ2-7, with TRBD1 identical over 7 bases. Looked up from germline, CDR1 is SGHRS and CDR2 is YFSETQ. V shed 0 bases and J 7 bases; nucleotides not matched to a gene: 7. The length of the CDR3 is 14 residues. Together with reference TRBV5-1 and TRBJ2-7, the CDR3 gives the full variable domain: KAGVTQTPRYLIKTRGQQVTLSCSPISGHRSVSWYQQTPGQGLQFLFEYFSETQRNKGNFPGRFSGRQFSNSRSEMNVSTLELGDSALYLCASSLDQGVGEQYFGPGTRLTVT.

V and J are TRBV9 and TRBJ2-5, with unresolved D. The J call may be in error: the DNA end matches TRBJ2-1 better. The germline V gene has CDR1 SGDLS and CDR2 YYNGEE. The length of the CDR3 is 14 residues. This chain's CDR3 is CASSVEVGYNEQFF. The CDR3 nucleotides read TGTGCCAGCAGCGTAGAGGTAGGGTACAATGAGCAGTTCTTC.

This clonotype has more than one count but fewer than ten. The chain uses TRBV3-1 and TRBJ2-5, with D uncertain. This CDR3 has 16 residues. V shed 2 bases and J shed 0 bases, with 13 bases lying between them. Germline values: CDR1 LGHDT, CDR2 YNNKEL (reference sequence). CDR3: CASSQSTELDQETQYF. For the CDR3, the DNA is TGTGCCAGCAGCCAATCGACGGAATTGGACCAAGAGACCCAGTACTTC.

The chain is built from TRBV15 and TRBJ1-4, with D maybe TRBD1 (6 bases). This CDR3 has 14 residues. Germline assignment: CDR1 LNHNV and CDR2 YYDKDF (reference sequence). Trimming stripped 5 bases from V and 5 bases from J, with 12 bases between. The DNA for the CDR3 is TGTGCCACCAGCGGGGGGGGCGACAATGAAAAACTGTTTTTT. Its translation is CATSGGGDNEKLFF. Together with reference TRBV15 and TRBJ1-4, the CDR3 gives the full variable domain: DAMVIQNPRYQVTQFGKPVTLSCSQTLNHNVMYWYQQKSSQAPKLLFHYYDKDFNNEADTPDNFQSRRPNTSFCFLDIRSPGLGDTAMYLCATSGGGDNEKLFFGSGTQLSVL.

This sequence joins TRBV7-8 and TRBJ2-3; 10 nucleotides match TRBD2. This CDR3 comprises 20 residues. After removal of 0 bases from V and 0 bases from J, the junction contained 12 bases not matched to a gene. Germline-derived CDR1 and CDR2 are SGHVS and FQNEAQ. The CDR3 is CASSLAPGLAGVSSTDTQYF. The CDR3 bases are TGTGCCAGCAGCTTAGCCCCCGGGCTAGCGGGGGTATCTAGCACAGATACGCAGTATTTT.

The chain links TRBV10-3 to TRBJ2-7; D gene ambiguous. The CDR3 is made up of 13 amino acids. V lost 4 bases and J 5 bases, leaving 12 bases between the germline ends. Germline CDR1 reads ENHRY; CDR2 reads SYGVKD. As DNA, the CDR3 is TGTGCCATCAGTGGGAACCAAGTCCACGAGCAGTACTTC. Translated: CAISGNQVHEQYF.

This chain joins TRBV10-3 and TRBJ2-5; D remains ambiguous. The J call is doubtful: the DNA matches TRBJ2-1 better. CDR1 is ENHRY and CDR2 is SYGVKD in the germline V gene. The length of the CDR3 is 13 residues. The CDR3 protein is CAISEGSRQEQFF. The DNA for the CDR3 is TGTGCCATCAGTGAAGGTAGTAGGCAGGAGCAGTTCTTC.

In regard to this clonotype: The germline gene is not matched at one end of the junction; a read error may be the cause. V gene TRBV7-9 combines with J gene TRBJ1-4, with D hard to call. The CDR3 extends over 12 amino acids. Germline loops: CDR1 SEHNR, CDR2 FQNEAQ (reference sequence). The chain's CDR3 is CSSSLDGEKLFF. The CDR3 region has the DNA TGTTCCAGCAGCTTAGATGGTGAAAAACTGTTTTTT.

Concerning this clonotype itself: Likely a read error: the CDR3 ends without its conserved phenylalanine or tryptophan. CDR3 sequence (DNA): TGTGCCAGCAGCGTCCGACAGGCGACCTACGAGCAGTACCTC. It translates to CASSVRQATYEQYL. This sequence joins TRBV9 and TRBJ2-7; D possibly corresponds to TRBD1 (6 bases). The V end was cut by 2 bases, the J end by 2 bases, with 11 bases between. Germline CDR1 and CDR2: SGDLS and YYNGEE. The CDR3 has 14 residues.

This clonotype occurred once. The chain's CDR3 is CSARDVQGISYEQYF. CDR3 coding DNA: TGCAGTGCTAGAGATGTGCAGGGGATCTCCTACGAGCAGTACTTC. The chain combines TRBV20-1 with TRBJ2-1, with D maybe TRBD1 (6 bases). The J call may not be correct, given that the DNA end is closer to TRBJ2-7. CDR3 length equals 15 residues. The germline V gene has CDR1 DFQATT and CDR2 SNEGSKA (reference sequence).

In its sample, this clonotype was seen once. The gene calls are TRBV5-1 and TRBJ1-4; D ambiguous. The CDR3 is 13 residues long. Trimming took 0 bases from V and 16 from J, leaving 16 bases between them. Per the germline V gene, CDR1 is SGHRS and CDR2 is YFSETQ. The CDR3 sequence: CASSLAEGGIPFF. In nucleotides, the CDR3 is TGCGCCAGCAGCTTGGCTGAGGGTGGTATTCCGTTTTTT.

This clonotype was observed a handful of times. The chain joins TRBV20-1 to TRBJ2-1; D unresolved. The CDR3 runs to 13 residues. V was shortened by 3 bases and J by 2 bases, with 8 bases between the two germline ends. Germline assignment: CDR1 DFQATT and CDR2 SNEGSKA (reference sequence). CDR3 residues: CSASSFAYNEQFF. Written as DNA, the CDR3 is TGCAGTGCTAGCAGTTTTGCCTACAATGAGCAGTTCTTC.

The rearrangement links TRBV28 to TRBJ2-1; TRBD1 or TRBD2 may be the D gene (5 bases each). This CDR3 is 14 amino acids long. Trimming shortened V by 0 bases and J by 7 bases, and 10 bases separated the two germline ends. Germline V CDR1 and CDR2: MDHEN, SYDVKM. Written as DNA, the CDR3 is TGTGCCAGCAGTTTATGCGCAGGGACGAATGAGCAGTTCTTC. It is translated as CASSLCAGTNEQFF.

The V and J genes are TRBV4-1 and TRBJ2-4; D unclear. This CDR3 has 19 amino acids. V was pared by 0 bases and J by 2 bases, with 20 bases between. The germline gives CDR1 MGHRA, CDR2 YSYEKL. The CDR3 is CASSQESLGWAVTKNIQYF. As DNA, the CDR3 is TGCGCCAGCAGCCAAGAAAGTTTAGGTTGGGCGGTTACCAAAAACATTCAGTACTTC.

The sample holds many counts of this clonotype. This chain joins TRBV29-1 and TRBJ2-2; D not resolved. The germline V and J ends were trimmed by 6 bases and 3 bases, with 8 bases remaining between them. Germline-derived CDR1 and CDR2 are SQVTM and ANQGSEA. The CDR3 spans 12 residues. CDR3 region: CSVGRDTGELFF. The CDR3 nucleotides are TGCAGCGTCGGCAGAGACACCGGGGAGCTGTTTTTT.

This clonotype has only a few counts. This chain joins TRBV12-3 or TRBV12-4 and TRBJ2-5, with unresolved D. The V end was cut by 8 bases, the J end by 4 bases, with 8 bases between. This CDR3 contains 11 residues. CDR3 sequence (DNA): TGTGCCAGCGGATCAGGAGAGACCCAGTACTTC. Amino acid sequence: CASGSGETQYF.

The chain combines TRBV28 with TRBJ2-5; D is unresolved. V was cut by 6 bases and J by 4 bases, with 18 bases left in between. Per germline, CDR1 MDHEN and CDR2 SYDVKM. The CDR3 runs to 15 residues. The CDR3 here is CASSFPRTSLETQYF. The CDR3 bases are TGTGCCAGCAGCTTCCCGAGGACCTCGTTAGAGACCCAGTACTTC. The full variable domain, its missing parts supplied by reference TRBV28 and TRBJ2-5, is DVKVTQSSRYLVKRTGEKVFLECVQDMDHENMFWYRQDPGLGLRLIYFSYDVKMKEKGDIPEGYSVSREKKERFSLILESASTNQTSMYLCASSFPRTSLETQYFGPGTRLLVL.

The chain joins TRBV6-6 to TRBJ2-5; 8 bases agree with TRBD2. CDR1 and CDR2 (germline): MNHNY, SVGAGI (reference sequence). This CDR3 region has 16 residues. V shed 6 bases and J 4 bases; nucleotides not matched to a gene: 13. The CDR3, as DNA: TGTGCCAGCAGACTGTGGAAAGCGGGAGAAGGAGAGACCCAGTACTTC. This sequence encodes CASRLWKAGEGETQYF.

A few counts support this clonotype. The CDR3 DNA follows: TGTGCCAGCTCACCAGACCTACAGGGGCTCAAAAACATTCAGTACTTC. Translation: CASSPDLQGLKNIQYF. The genes are TRBV18 and TRBJ2-4, with 7 nucleotides matching TRBD1. Germline values: CDR1 KGHSH, CDR2 LQKENI. V dropped 2 bases and J dropped 3; count of bases not matched to a gene: 7. CDR3 length: 16 amino acids.

In its sample, this clonotype was seen a few times. The J gene is TRBJ2-2, the V gene TRBV24-1; D remains ambiguous. The V gene lost 2 bases and the J gene lost 2 bases, with 17 bases spanning the gap. This CDR3 comprises 18 residues. Per germline, CDR1 KGHDR and CDR2 SFDVKD. CDR3 region: CATSDSRLGRSNTGELFF. The CDR3 DNA reads as TGTGCCACCAGTGATTCCCGGTTAGGTCGCTCTAACACCGGGGAGCTGTTTTTT.

This chain links TRBV6-2 or TRBV6-3 with TRBJ2-1; 9 bases match TRBD2. CDR1 and CDR2 from the germline V gene are MNHEY and SVGEGT. The V and J ends lost 2 bases and 8 bases, in that order; junction bases with no gene match: 13. This CDR3 is built from 17 residues. The CDR3 bases are TGTGCCAGCAGTTACAGTCTAGCGGGACCGTCCCTCCATGAGCAGTTCTTC. It yields the protein CASSYSLAGPSLHEQFF.

This clonotype turned up a few times. The chain employs TRBV24-1 and TRBJ2-4; 12 positions match TRBD2. J was trimmed by 2 bases and V by 3 bases; bases with no gene match: 4. The CDR3 is 17 residues long. CDR1 and CDR2 from the germline V gene are KGHDR and SFDVKD. The CDR3: CATSDPLAGGTKNIQYF. CDR3 nucleotides: TGTGCCACCAGTGATCCCCTAGCGGGAGGGACCAAAAACATTCAGTACTTC.

This rearrangement joins TRBV27 to TRBJ1-5; the match to TRBD1 covers 11 bases. The germline CDR1 and CDR2 sequences are MNHEY and SMNVEV (reference sequence). The CDR3 is 16 residues long. V was pared by 3 bases and J by 5 bases, with 6 bases of the junction left unmatched. CDR3: CASSFSGTGGYQPQHF. The CDR3 DNA is TGTGCCAGCAGTTTTTCCGGGACAGGGGGTTATCAGCCCCAGCATTTT.

The count of this clonotype is one. This chain connects TRBV7-2 to TRBJ2-1; no firm D call. Germline lookup yields CDR1 SGHTA and CDR2 FQGNSA. The CDR3 runs 13 residues. V shed 0 bases and J shed 10 bases, with 10 bases lying between them. The CDR3 bases are TGTGCCAGCAGCTTAGCATGGCAGAGCGAGCAGTTCTTC. Translating gives CASSLAWQSEQFF. Filled out from reference TRBV7-2 and TRBJ2-1, the complete variable domain reads GAGVSQSPSNKVTEKGKDVELRCDPISGHTALYWYRQSLGQGLEFLIYFQGNSAPDKSGLPSDRFSAERTGGSVSTLTIQRTQQEDSAVYLCASSLAWQSEQFFGPGTRLTVL.